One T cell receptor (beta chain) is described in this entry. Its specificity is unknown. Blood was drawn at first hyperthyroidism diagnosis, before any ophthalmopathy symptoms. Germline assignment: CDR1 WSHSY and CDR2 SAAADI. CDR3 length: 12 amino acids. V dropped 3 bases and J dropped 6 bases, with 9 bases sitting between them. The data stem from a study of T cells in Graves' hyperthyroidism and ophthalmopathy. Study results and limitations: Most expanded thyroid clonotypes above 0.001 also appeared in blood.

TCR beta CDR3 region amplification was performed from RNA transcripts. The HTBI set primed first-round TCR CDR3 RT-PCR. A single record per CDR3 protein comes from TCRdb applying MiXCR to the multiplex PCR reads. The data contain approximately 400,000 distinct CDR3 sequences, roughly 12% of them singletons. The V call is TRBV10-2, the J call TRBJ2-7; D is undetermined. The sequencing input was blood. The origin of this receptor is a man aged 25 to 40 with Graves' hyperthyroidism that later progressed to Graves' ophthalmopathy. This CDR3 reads CASSESSTEQYF. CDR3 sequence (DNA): TGCGCCAGCAGTGAATCAAGTACCGAGCAGTACTTC.